What follows is one T cell receptor (beta chain) and its context. The antigen is unknown. This entry is derived from a study of T-cell memory formation after mild COVID-19. General observations from the study: While clones contracting from day 15 to 85 were balanced between CD4 and CD8, later expanders leaned CD4+. Second-wave clones reaching peak frequency on day 37 lacked confirmed SARS-CoV-2 specificity.

Germline assignment: CDR1 SGHTA and CDR2 FQGNSA. Unmatched junction bases numbered 11, after V lost 5 bases and J lost 5 bases. CDR3 size: 15 residues. TCRdb passed the 5' RACE reads through MiXCR, listing each CDR3 protein once. Altogether roughly 450,000 distinct CDR3 sequences are present, about a sixth being singletons, with the ten largest covering 20% to 25%. The sample taken for sequencing was PBMCs or a T cell subset sorted from them (not recorded which). The clonotype was recovered from a man between 18 and 35 years old who had mild COVID-19 (a few samples of this study predate the infection). Cell type and time point are not known. The rearrangement uses TRBV7-2 and TRBJ2-5; 7 bases match TRBD1. The CDR3 loop reads CASSTPQGPGETQYF. DNA of the CDR3: TGTGCCAGCAGCACACCACAGGGGCCGGGGGAGACCCAGTACTTC.